The sequence of this T cell receptor beta chain was determined in a study of graft-versus-host responses after intestinal transplantation. Study-level background: Multivisceral, liver-intestinal, or isolated intestinal transplants were given to recipients. Every recipient underwent anti-thymocyte globulin induction, then tacrolimus and steroids for three to four years.

A note on this clone: Its antigen is undetermined.

The method was immunoSEQ multiplex PCR; TCRdb's version includes in-frame clones alone and lacks a portion of them. The repertoire holds about 97,000 clones, with roughly 92% as singletons. The germline V and J ends were trimmed by 5 bases and 5 bases, with 13 bases remaining between them. This CDR3 spans 13 amino acids. Germline CDR1 reads SGHVS; CDR2 reads FQNEAQ. Study outcomes and limitations: Allografts carried high graft-versus-host to host-versus-graft clonal ratios in patients having graft-donor T cell macrochimerism. Peak GvH clone levels in circulation were associated with early post-transplant HvG declines.

The clonotype was recovered from a human donor who was the organ donor for an intestinal transplant. The V and J genes are TRBV7-8 and TRBJ2-7; no reliable D call. The sequencing used unstimulated CD8+ T cells sorted from spleen or lymph node cells, collected before transplant. The CDR3 DNA reads TGTGCCAGCAGCGAGGCCACTGGAAACGAGCAGTACTTC. This encodes CASSEATGNEQYF.